This T cell receptor beta chain emerged from a study of control samples from healthy donors and cancer patients. The CDR3 totals 12 residues. With 6 bases removed from V and 11 bases from J, the gap between germline ends came to 11 bases. Germline lookup yields CDR1 LGHDT and CDR2 YNNKEL (reference sequence). The method was immunoSEQ multiplex PCR; TCRdb's version includes in-frame clones alone and lacks a portion of them. The profile shows 200,000 or so clones, 85% to 95% of them singletons. This TCR came from a man aged 50 to 60 in good health. The chain links TRBV3-1 (or the pseudogene TRBV3-2) to TRBJ1-6; tentative D call: TRBD1 (6 bases). The sample was blood. CDR3 amino acids: CASSTGTTPLHF. CDR3 DNA: TGTGCCAGCAGTACAGGGACAACACCCCTCCACTTT.